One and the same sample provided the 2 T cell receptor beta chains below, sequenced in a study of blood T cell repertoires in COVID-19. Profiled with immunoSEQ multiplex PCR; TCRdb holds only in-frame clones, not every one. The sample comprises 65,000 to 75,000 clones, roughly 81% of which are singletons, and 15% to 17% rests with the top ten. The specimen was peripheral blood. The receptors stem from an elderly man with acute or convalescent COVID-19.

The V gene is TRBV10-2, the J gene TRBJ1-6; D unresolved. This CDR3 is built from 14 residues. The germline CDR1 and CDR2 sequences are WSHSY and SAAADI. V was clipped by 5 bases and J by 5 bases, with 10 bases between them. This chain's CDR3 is CASSSRIDNSPLHF. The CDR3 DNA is TGCGCCAGCAGTAGCAGGATAGATAATTCACCCCTCCACTTT.

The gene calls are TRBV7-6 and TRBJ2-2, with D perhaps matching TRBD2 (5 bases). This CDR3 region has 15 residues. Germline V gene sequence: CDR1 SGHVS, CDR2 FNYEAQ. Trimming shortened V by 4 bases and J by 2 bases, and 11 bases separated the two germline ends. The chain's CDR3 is CASSSWTGNTGELFF. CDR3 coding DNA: TGTGCCAGCAGCTCGTGGACGGGAAACACCGGGGAGCTGTTTTTT.